This TCR beta chain was captured in a study of blood T cell repertoires in COVID-19. Study context: There were acute and convalescent COVID-19 samples, and they came from the United States, Italy and Spain. Nucleic acid was either cDNA or gDNA, and it came from T cells, B-cell-depleted T cells, or PBMCs.

Original processing methods: Nucleated cell number was recorded as an estimate derived from reference gene primer amplification. The data were produced by immunoSEQ multiplex PCR, yet TCRdb's version contains in-frame clones alone and is incomplete. V, J and clone size derive from that table, while D and trimming were established from the DNA sequence. Altogether about 44,000 clones are present, 88% being singletons, with the ten largest covering 1% to 1.5%. Sequencing was done on a sample of peripheral blood. The source of this sequence is a woman aged 40 to 50 with acute or convalescent COVID-19.

The chain's CDR3 is CASSMGLTDNEQFF. CDR3 DNA: TGTGCCAGTAGTATGGGACTAACTGACAATGAGCAGTTCTTC. This sequence joins TRBV19 and TRBJ2-1; 7 bases align to TRBD2. Germline CDR1 and CDR2: LNHDA and SQIVND (reference sequence). The V and J ends lost 3 bases and 5 bases, in that order; junction bases with no gene match: 4. The CDR3 is 14 amino acids.